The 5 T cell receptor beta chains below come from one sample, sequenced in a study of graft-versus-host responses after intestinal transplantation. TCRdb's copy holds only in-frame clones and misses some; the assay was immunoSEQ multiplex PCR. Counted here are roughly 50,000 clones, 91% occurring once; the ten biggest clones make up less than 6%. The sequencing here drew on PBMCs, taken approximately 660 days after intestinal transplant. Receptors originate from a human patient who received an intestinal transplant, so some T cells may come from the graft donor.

The CDR3 sequence is CASSPGGYLSYEQYF. The CDR3, as DNA: TGTGCCAGCAGCCCCGGCGGGTATCTCTCCTACGAGCAGTACTTC. The genes are TRBV5-4 and TRBJ2-7; possibly TRBD2 for D (5 bases). The CDR3 extends over 15 amino acids. CDR1 and CDR2 from the germline V gene are SGHNT and YYREEE (reference sequence). V was trimmed by 4 bases and J by 0 bases, leaving 14 bases between them. The full variable domain, its missing parts supplied by reference TRBV5-4 and TRBJ2-7, is ETGVTQSPTHLIKTRGQQVTLRCSSQSGHNTVSWYQQALGQGPQFIFQYYREEENGRGNFPPRFSGLQFPNYSSELNVNALELDDSALYLCASSPGGYLSYEQYFGPGTRLTVT.

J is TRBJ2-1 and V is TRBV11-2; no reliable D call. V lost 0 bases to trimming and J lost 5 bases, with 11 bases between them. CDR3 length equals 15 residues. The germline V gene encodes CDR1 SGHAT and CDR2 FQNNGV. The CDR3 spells CASSLDSPSHNEQFF. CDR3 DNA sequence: TGTGCCAGCAGCTTAGATAGTCCATCACACAATGAGCAGTTCTTC.

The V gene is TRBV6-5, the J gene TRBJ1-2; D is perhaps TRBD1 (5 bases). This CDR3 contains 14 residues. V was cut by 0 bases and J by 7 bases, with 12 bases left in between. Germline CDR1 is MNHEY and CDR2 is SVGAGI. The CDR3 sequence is CASSYSSGTVGYTF. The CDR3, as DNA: TGTGCCAGCAGTTACTCGTCAGGGACGGTTGGCTACACCTTC.

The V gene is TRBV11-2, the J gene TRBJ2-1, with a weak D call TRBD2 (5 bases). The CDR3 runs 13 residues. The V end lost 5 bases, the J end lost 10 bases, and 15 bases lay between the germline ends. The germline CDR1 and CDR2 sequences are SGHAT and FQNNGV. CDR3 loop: CASSVNPGVEQFF. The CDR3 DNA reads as TGTGCCAGCAGCGTAAACCCCGGGGTAGAGCAGTTCTTC.

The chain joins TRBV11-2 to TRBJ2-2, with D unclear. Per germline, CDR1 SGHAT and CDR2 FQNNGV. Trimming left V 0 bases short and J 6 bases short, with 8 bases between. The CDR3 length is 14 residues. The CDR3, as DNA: TGTGCCAGCAGCTTAGAGGAAGCCCCCGGGGAGCTGTTTTTT. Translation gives CASSLEEAPGELFF.